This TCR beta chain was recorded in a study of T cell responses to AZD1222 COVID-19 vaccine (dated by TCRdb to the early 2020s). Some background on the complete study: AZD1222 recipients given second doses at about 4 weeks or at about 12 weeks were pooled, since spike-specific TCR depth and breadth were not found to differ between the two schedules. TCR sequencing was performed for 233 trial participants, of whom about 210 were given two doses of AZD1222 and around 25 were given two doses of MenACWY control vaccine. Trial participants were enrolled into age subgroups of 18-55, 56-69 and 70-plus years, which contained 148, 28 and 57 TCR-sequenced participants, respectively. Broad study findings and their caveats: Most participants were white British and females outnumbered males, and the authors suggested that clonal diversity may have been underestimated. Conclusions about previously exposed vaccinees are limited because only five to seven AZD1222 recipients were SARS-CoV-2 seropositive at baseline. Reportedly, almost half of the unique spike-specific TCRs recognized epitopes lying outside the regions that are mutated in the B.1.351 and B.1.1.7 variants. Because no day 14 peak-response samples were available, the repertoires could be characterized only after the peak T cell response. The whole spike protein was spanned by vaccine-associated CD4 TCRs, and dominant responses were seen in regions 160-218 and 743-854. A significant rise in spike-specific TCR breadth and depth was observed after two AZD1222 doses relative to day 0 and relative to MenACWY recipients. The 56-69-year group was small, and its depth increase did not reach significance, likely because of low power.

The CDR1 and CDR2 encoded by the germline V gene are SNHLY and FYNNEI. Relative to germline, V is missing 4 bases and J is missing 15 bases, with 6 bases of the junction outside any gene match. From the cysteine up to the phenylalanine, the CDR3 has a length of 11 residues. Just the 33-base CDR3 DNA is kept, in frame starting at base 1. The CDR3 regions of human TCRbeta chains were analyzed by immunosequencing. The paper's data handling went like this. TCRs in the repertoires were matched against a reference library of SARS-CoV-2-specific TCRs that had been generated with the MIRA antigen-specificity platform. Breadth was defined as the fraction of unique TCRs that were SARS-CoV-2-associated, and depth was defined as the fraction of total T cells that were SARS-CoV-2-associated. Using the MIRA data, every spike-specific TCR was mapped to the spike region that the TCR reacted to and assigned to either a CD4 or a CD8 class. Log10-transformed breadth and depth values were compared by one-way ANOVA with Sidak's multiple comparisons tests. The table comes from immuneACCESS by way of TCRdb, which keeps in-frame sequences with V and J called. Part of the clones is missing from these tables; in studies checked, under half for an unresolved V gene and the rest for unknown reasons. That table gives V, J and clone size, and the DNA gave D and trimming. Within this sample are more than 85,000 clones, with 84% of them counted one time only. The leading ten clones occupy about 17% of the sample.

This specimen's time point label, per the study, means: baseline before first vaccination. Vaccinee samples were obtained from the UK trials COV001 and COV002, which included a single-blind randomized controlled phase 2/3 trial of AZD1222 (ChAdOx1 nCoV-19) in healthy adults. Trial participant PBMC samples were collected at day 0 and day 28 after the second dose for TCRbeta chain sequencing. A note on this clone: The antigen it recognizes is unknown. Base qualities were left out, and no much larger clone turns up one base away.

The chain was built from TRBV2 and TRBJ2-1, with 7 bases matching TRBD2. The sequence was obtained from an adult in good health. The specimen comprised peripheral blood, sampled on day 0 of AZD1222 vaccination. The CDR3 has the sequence CASSGDYTLFF. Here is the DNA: TGTGCCAGCAGTGGGGACTACACCCTGTTCTTC.